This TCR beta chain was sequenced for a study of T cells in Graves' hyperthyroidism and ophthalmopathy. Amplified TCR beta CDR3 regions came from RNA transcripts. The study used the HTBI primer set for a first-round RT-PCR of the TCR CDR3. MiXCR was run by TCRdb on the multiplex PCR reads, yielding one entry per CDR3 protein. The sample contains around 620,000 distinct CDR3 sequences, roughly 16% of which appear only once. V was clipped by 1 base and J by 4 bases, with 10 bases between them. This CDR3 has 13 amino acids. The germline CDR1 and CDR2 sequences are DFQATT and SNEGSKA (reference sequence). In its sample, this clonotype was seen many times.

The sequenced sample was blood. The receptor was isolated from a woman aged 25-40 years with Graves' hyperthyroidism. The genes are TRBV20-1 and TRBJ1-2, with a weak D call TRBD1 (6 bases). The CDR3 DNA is TGCAGTGCTAGAGGACAGGTCCTCTATGGCTACACCTTC. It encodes CSARGQVLYGYTF.